The rows below give T cell receptor beta chains drawn from one sample of a study of blood T cell repertoires in COVID-19. Here immunoSEQ multiplex PCR was the method, and the copy in TCRdb shows in-frame clones only, minus some. The sample records 150,000 to 200,000 clones, 80% to 90% being singletons. Specimen: peripheral blood. All receptors come from a man in his late teens or twenties who had recovered from COVID-19. Each CDR3 is given with its conserved first and last residue. The D gene is left open where the match is weak. Some rows have no size entry. The others give once, few or many, or a class for an expanded clone.

d_call clone_size j_call v_call cdr3_nt cdr3_aa
- - TRBJ2-3 TRBV7-2 TGTGCCAGCAGCCTCAGCGGGTCGAACTTAGATACGCAGTATTTT CASSLSGSNLDTQYF
TRBD1 - TRBJ1-1 TRBV6-2/TRBV6-3 TGTGCCAGCAGTTACCGAACTGGACAGGGGTTGGCGAACACTGAAGCTTTCTTT CASSYRTGQGLANTEAFF
- - TRBJ2-3 TRBV4-3 TGCGCCAGCAGCCAAGATCGCACAGGGCTTTTAACAGATACGCAGTATTTT CASSQDRTGLLTDTQYF
TRBD1 - TRBJ1-2 TRBV7-9 TGTGCCAGCAGCCCCAACAGGGGAGAGAACTATGGCTACACCTTC CASSPNRGENYGYTF
TRBD1 - TRBJ1-2 TRBV6-5 TGTGCCAGCACCTTGGGGACAGGGCGGGGCGGCTACACCTTC CASTLGTGRGGYTF
- - TRBJ2-7 TRBV5-1 TGCGCCAGCAGCTTGTGGCAGGGGTCCTCCTACGAGCAGTACTTC CASSLWQGSSYEQYF
TRBD1 - TRBJ1-1 TRBV19 TGTGCCAGTAGTATCCTCGGACAGGGGATGGGTGAAGCTTTCTTT CASSILGQGMGEAFF
TRBD2 - TRBJ2-5 TRBV5-6 TGTGCCAGCAGCTTCCTTGGGACTAGCGGGAGACGGGAGACCCAGTACTTC CASSFLGTSGRRETQYF
TRBD2 - TRBJ2-1 TRBV4-1 TGCGCCAGCAGCCAATTACCGGGACTAGCGGGAGAGAATGAGCAGTTCTTC CASSQLPGLAGENEQFF
- - TRBJ1-1 TRBV30 TGTGCCTGGAGTTTCGGGAACACTGAAGCTTTCTTT CAWSFGNTEAFF
- - TRBJ1-5 TRBV27 TGTGCCAGCAGTTTAAACGGGGGCAATCAGCCCCAGCATTTT CASSLNGGNQPQHF
- - TRBJ1-1 TRBV20-1 TGCAGTGCTAGTTTCGACACTGAAGCTTTCTTT CSASFDTEAFF
- - TRBJ1-3 TRBV5-1 TGCGCCAGCAGCTTGGATACAGGGATTCTCTCTGGAAACACCATATATTTT CASSLDTGILSGNTIYF
- once TRBJ2-7 TRBV28 TGTGCCAGCGGGAGGTACGAGCAGTACTTC CASGRYEQYF
- - TRBJ1-2 TRBV2 TGTGCCAGCAGTGAAGGGACTTCCTACACCTTC CASSEGTSYTF
TRBD1 - TRBJ1-5 TRBV6-5 TGTGCCAGCAATATGGGACAGGGGAACAATCAGCCCCAGCATTTT CASNMGQGNNQPQHF
TRBD1 once TRBJ1-1 TRBV29-1 TGCAGCGCCTTGGACAGGGGTGACACTGAAGCTTTCTTT CSALDRGDTEAFF
TRBD1 - TRBJ2-5 TRBV11-2 TGTGCCAGCAGCTCAGAGACAGGGTGGGAGACCCAGTACTTC CASSSETGWETQYF
- - TRBJ2-2 TRBV5-4 TGTGCCAGCAGCCATCAAAGACTAGTGGCCGGGGAGCTGTTTTTT CASSHQRLVAGELFF
TRBD2 - TRBJ2-1 TRBV27 TGTGCCAGCAGTTTCTTAGCGGGAGTGGCCCGAAATGAGCAGTTCTTC CASSFLAGVARNEQFF
- - TRBJ1-1 TRBV10-3 TGTGCCACCCATGCTGCAGGCCTCATGAACACTGAAGCTTTCTTT CATHAAGLMNTEAFF
- - TRBJ1-1 TRBV5-4 TGTGCCAGCAGCTTGGCGGCAGGGGAACCTTTCTTT CASSLAAGEPFF
TRBD1 - TRBJ1-2 TRBV6-6 TGTGCCAGCAGTCATCGGACAGGGGGTGGCACGGGCTACACCTTC CASSHRTGGGTGYTF
- - TRBJ2-7 TRBV7-2 TGTGCCAGCAGCTTCACCTACGAGCAGTACTTC CASSFTYEQYF
- - TRBJ1-3 TRBV3-1/TRBV3-2 TGTGCCAGCAGCCAAGCCGCCGGAGTGAACGGAAACACCATATATTTT CASSQAAGVNGNTIYF
- - TRBJ2-1 TRBV7-2 TGTGCCAGCAGCGAGCGACCGAGCTCCTACAATGAGCAGTTCTTC CASSERPSSYNEQFF
- - TRBJ2-7 TRBV10-3 TGTGCCATCAGCGTGGACATTTACGAGCAGTACTTC CAISVDIYEQYF
- - TRBJ1-1 TRBV2 TGTGCCAGCAGCGGCCCCGGGACTAACACTGAAGCTTTCTTT CASSGPGTNTEAFF
- - TRBJ1-2 TRBV7-9 TGTGCCAGCAGCTCCGCCCGGGGGGCTAACTATGGCTACACCTTC CASSSARGANYGYTF
TRBD1 - TRBJ1-2 TRBV6-5 TGTGCCAGCACCGACAGGGCTAACTATGGCTACACCTTC CASTDRANYGYTF
- - TRBJ1-2 TRBV7-3 TGTGCCAGCAGCCTATACCCGGGCCCCCAGGAGGATGGCTACACCTTC CASSLYPGPQEDGYTF
TRBD2 - TRBJ2-1 TRBV6-4 TGTGCCAGCAGCGAACTAGCGGAGCCCTACAATGAGCAGTTCTTC CASSELAEPYNEQFF
TRBD1 - TRBJ1-6 TRBV19 TGTGCCAGTAGTCTCAGGACAGGGTATTCACCCCTCCACTTT CASSLRTGYSPLHF
- - TRBJ2-1 TRBV5-6 TGTGCCAGCAGCTTGGGTCACAACAATGAGCAGTTCTTC CASSLGHNNEQFF
TRBD2 - TRBJ2-3 TRBV4-1 TGCGCCAGCAGCCAAGGCGGGAGTGGGGATACGCAGTATTTT CASSQGGSGDTQYF
- - TRBJ2-3 TRBV25-1 TGTGCCAGCAGTGAATATCGGGGAAACGAGGCAGATACGCAGTATTTT CASSEYRGNEADTQYF
- - TRBJ1-2 TRBV27 TGTGCCAGCAGTGTTTTAGGGGCCTCTGGTGGCTACACCTTC CASSVLGASGGYTF
TRBD1 - TRBJ1-1 TRBV6-5 TGTGCCAGCAGTTTCGAGGGACAGGGGAACACTGAAGCTTTCTTT CASSFEGQGNTEAFF
- - TRBJ1-2 TRBV24-1 TGTGCCACCAGTGATTACCCGGGGGGCTATGGCTACACCTTC CATSDYPGGYGYTF
TRBD1 - TRBJ2-5 TRBV5-4 TGTGCCAGCACCCACACAGGGGGTTTGGAGACCCAGTACTTC CASTHTGGLETQYF
- - TRBJ2-7 TRBV4-3 TGCGCCAGCAGCCGGCTCCGGGAAGAGGCCTACGAGCAGTACTTC CASSRLREEAYEQYF
- - TRBJ2-3 TRBV5-4 TGTGCCAGCAGAAACGGGGGTGGCAGGGGGACAGATACGCAGTATTTT CASRNGGGRGTDTQYF
TRBD1 - TRBJ1-5 TRBV7-9 TGTGCCAGCAGCTTAGCAGGGGGCGTCGGGAATCAGCCCCAGCATTTT CASSLAGGVGNQPQHF
TRBD2 - TRBJ2-7 TRBV6-2/TRBV6-3 TGTGCCAGCAGTTACGGGTTGGGGACTAGTGGCTTCGAGCAGTACTTC CASSYGLGTSGFEQYF
TRBD1 - TRBJ2-5 TRBV11-1 TGTGCCAGCAGCTTATCCAGGACAGGGTATCAAGAGACCCAGTACTTC CASSLSRTGYQETQYF
TRBD2 - TRBJ2-7 TRBV11-2 TGTGCCAGCAGCGTTAGCGGGAGTCGCGGCTACGAGCAGTACTTC CASSVSGSRGYEQYF
TRBD1 - TRBJ2-7 TRBV28 TGTGCCAGCAGCTTTGACAGGGGAGGAGGCGAGCAGTACTTC CASSFDRGGGEQYF
TRBD1 once TRBJ1-2 TRBV6-5 TGTGCCAGCCGGGGACAGGACTTTGATGGCTACACCTTC CASRGQDFDGYTF
- - TRBJ2-3 TRBV5-4 TGTGCCAGCAGCCGCGGGCAGGGGGGCGCAGATACGCAGTATTTT CASSRGQGGADTQYF
TRBD1 - TRBJ2-1 TRBV6-5 TGTGCCAGCAGTCAGGACAGGGCTTATGAGCAGTTCTTC CASSQDRAYEQFF
TRBD1 - TRBJ2-6 TRBV28 TGTGCCAGCAGTCCAGGGGGCTCTGGGGCCAACGTCCTGACTTTC CASSPGGSGANVLTF